This T cell receptor (beta chain) was recorded in a study of shared clonotypes between healthy human individuals (dated by TCRdb to 2018 to 2020). Study-wide context: A couple of women and a few men aged 18 to 49 years were included in the cohort. To estimate repertoire size and how much clonotypes are shared between individuals, the study performed deep sequencing of blood TCR repertoires from five healthy adults. Different laboratories and diverse techniques were used to prepare libraries and sequence TCR repertoires, to increase sequencing depth and limit assay-specific biases. Between about 0.8 and 8.9 billion PBMCs per donor were obtained by leukapheresis.

Unmatched junction bases come to 11, with V trimmed by 4 bases and J by 4 bases. According to the germline V gene, CDR1 reads SGHTA and CDR2 reads FQGNSA. Spanning cysteine to phenylalanine, the CDR3 consists of 16 amino acids. Only the CDR3 portion is preserved as DNA: 48 bases, with reading frame beginning at the first base. Results and caveats for the whole study, not just this receptor: Because the study included a small number of donors, the genetic and exposure-history diversity represented was limited. Pairwise subsampling indicated that sequencing depth was expected to affect the degree of clonotype sharing among donors. Sampling was restricted to blood, and TCR repertoires in tissues likely differ from the TCR repertoires found in blood.

Donors were healthy HIV-negative adults with no recently reported acute infections or vaccinations. All donors were Caucasian adults living in Nashville, Tennessee, USA. For unsorted samples, about 90 million PBMCs were counted and genomic DNA was extracted with the QIAamp DNA Blood Mini kit. Blood was collected by leukapheresis, and PBMCs were isolated by Ficoll-Histopaque density gradient centrifugation and then cryopreserved in liquid nitrogen vapor phase. In regard to this clone: Its antigen target is currently unknown. Base qualities are not at hand, and no much larger clone is one base apart.

Using the deep immunoSEQ assay, multiplex PCR amplified TCR CDR3 regions from genomic DNA. Extracted genomic DNA from each cell subset was spread evenly across all wells of several immunoSEQ 96-well plates, with each plate serving as a replicate. For unsorted PBMC, approximately 0.3 ug of genomic DNA, equivalent to around 30,000 T cell genomes, went into each replicate PCR. Ten immunoSEQ deep assay plates were used to sequence the unsorted PBMC genomic DNA. The purified libraries were quantified using a Qubit 3.0 fluorometer, sized with a Bioanalyzer 2100, and then quantified again using the KAPA Library Quantification kit. Every immunoSEQ 96-well plate was sequenced on a dedicated single-read 150-cycle Illumina NextSeq 550 flow cell. As for how the authors treated the data: Because the immunoSEQ output held only junctional sequences and lacked quality scores, the filtering could not match the filtering applied to full-length reads. To assign V/J genes and CDR3, sequences were annotated using PyIR, a Python wrapper for IgBLAST v1.9, with IMGT germline references. Any read was removed if the V/J assignment was weak (E-value above 1e-6), the CDR3 was missing, or the read contained stop codons, out-of-frame junctions, or ambiguous translated residues. A V3J clonotype was defined by an identical inferred V gene, J gene, and CDR3 amino acid sequence. To compute the percentage overlap between repertoires, the number of shared unique clonotypes was divided by the size of the smaller repertoire. RTK rarefaction, the Chao1 estimator, and Recon v2.1 estimates of unobserved clonotypes were used to assess repertoire richness. TCRdb took this table from immuneACCESS and kept in-frame rearrangements with V and J called. Such tables lack part of the clones; where checked against another copy, unresolved V genes explain under half of the gap, and the rest is unexplained. V, J and clone size reflect that table, while D and trimming were determined from the DNA. In all, the sample holds some 470,000 clones, and about 82% of those were seen once. In total, the top ten clones hold over 10% of the sample.

Material: PBMCs. The V and J genes are TRBV7-2 and TRBJ2-5, with 8 bases aligning to TRBD1. The sequence derives from a woman in her thirties or forties in good health. Some clones in this sample may be carry-over from other donors' samples. Here is the DNA: TGTGCCAGCAGCTCCTCGATCGGACAGGGAGGAGAGACCCAGTACTTC. Its protein reads: CASSSSIGQGGETQYF.